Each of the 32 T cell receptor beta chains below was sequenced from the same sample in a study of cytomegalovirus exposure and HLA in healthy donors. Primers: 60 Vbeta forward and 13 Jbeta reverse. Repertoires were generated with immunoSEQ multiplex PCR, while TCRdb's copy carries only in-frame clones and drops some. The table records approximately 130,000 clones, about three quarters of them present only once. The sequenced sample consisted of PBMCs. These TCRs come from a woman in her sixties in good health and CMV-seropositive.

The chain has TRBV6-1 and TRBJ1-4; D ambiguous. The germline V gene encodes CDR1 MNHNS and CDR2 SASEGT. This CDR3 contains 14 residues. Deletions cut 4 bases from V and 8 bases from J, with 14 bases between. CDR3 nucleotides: TGTGCCAGCAGTGCCGACCCCGCGCGGGAAAAACTGTTTTTT. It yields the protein CASSADPAREKLFF.

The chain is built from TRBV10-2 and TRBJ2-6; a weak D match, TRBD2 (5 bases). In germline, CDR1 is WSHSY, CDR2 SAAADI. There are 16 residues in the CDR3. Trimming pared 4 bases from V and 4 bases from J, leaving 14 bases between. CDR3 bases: TGCGCCAGCAGTGGAAGTCCGGGAACCGGGGCCAACGTCCTGACTTTC. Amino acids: CASSGSPGTGANVLTF.

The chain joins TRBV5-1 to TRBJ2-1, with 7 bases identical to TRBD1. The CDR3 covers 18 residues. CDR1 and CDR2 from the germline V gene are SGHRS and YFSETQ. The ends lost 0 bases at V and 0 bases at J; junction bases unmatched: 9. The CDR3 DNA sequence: TGCGCCAGCAGCTTGGTTATGCTTGCAGGGGGCTCCTACAATGAGCAGTTCTTC. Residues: CASSLVMLAGGSYNEQFF.

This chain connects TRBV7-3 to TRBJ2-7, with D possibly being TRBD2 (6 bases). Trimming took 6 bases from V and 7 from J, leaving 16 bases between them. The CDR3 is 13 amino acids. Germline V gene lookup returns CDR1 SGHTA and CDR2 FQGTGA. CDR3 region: CASREGGRGEQYF. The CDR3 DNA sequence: TGTGCCAGCAGGGAAGGCGGCCGGGGGGAGCAGTACTTC.

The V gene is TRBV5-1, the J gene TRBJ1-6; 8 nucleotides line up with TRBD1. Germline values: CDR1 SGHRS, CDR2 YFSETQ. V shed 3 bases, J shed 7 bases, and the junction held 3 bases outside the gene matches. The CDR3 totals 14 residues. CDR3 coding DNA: TGCGCCAGCAGCTCGGACAGGGCCAATTCACCCCTCCACTTT. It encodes CASSSDRANSPLHF.

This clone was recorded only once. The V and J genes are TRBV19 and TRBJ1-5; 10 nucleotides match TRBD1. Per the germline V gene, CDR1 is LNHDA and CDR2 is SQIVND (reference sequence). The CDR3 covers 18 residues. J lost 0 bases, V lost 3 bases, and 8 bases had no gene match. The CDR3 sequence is CASSMGTGVDYSNQPQHF. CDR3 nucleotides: TGTGCCAGTAGTATGGGGACAGGGGTCGATTATAGCAATCAGCCCCAGCATTTT. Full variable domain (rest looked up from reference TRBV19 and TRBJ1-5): DGGITQSPKYLFRKEGQNVTLSCEQNLNHDAMYWYRQDPGQGLRLIYYSQIVNDFQKGDIAEGYSVSREKKESFPLTVTSAQKNPTAFYLCASSMGTGVDYSNQPQHFGDGTRLSIL.

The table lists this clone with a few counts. The CDR3 loop is CASSAGTGVGPGYTF. The CDR3 nucleotides read TGCGCCAGCAGTGCGGGGACAGGGGTCGGCCCTGGCTACACCTTC. The chain carries TRBV10-2 and TRBJ1-2, with 10 bases lining up with TRBD1. The CDR3 is 15 residues long. J lost 7 bases, V lost 4 bases, and 9 bases had no gene match. Germline V CDR1 and CDR2: WSHSY, SAAADI.

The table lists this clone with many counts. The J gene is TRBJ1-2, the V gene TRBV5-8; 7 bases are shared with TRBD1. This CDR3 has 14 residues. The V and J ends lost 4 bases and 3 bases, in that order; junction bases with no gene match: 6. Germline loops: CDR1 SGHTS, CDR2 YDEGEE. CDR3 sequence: CASSLEGADYGYTF. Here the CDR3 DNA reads TGTGCCAGCAGCCTGGAGGGGGCGGACTATGGCTACACCTTC.

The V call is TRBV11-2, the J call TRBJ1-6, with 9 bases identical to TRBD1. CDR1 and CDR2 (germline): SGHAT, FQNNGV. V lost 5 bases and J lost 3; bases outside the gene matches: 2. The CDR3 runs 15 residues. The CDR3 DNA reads TGTGCCAGCAGCCTGGGACAGGGCTATAATTCACCCCTCCACTTT. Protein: CASSLGQGYNSPLHF.

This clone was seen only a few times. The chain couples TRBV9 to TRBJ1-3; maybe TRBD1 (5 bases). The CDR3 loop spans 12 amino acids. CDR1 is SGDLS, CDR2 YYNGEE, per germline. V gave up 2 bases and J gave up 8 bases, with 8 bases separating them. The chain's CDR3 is CASSVGGDTIYF. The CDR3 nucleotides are TGTGCCAGCAGCGTGGGGGGAGACACCATATATTTT.

Here the CDR3 reads CASSVAGTREETQYF. For the CDR3, the DNA is TGTGCCAGCAGCGTAGCCGGGACTAGGGAAGAGACCCAGTACTTC. The genes are TRBV9 and TRBJ2-5, with 8 bases fitting TRBD2. The CDR3 consists of 15 residues. Trimming at V came to 0 bases and at J to 3 bases, leaving 4 bases not matched to a gene. Germline-derived CDR1 and CDR2 are SGDLS and YYNGEE.

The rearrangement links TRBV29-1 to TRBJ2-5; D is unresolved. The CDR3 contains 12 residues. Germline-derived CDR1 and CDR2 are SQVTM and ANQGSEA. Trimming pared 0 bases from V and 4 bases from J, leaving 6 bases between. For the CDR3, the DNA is TGCAGCGTTGAAGATCATAGAGAGACCCAGTACTTC. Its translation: CSVEDHRETQYF.

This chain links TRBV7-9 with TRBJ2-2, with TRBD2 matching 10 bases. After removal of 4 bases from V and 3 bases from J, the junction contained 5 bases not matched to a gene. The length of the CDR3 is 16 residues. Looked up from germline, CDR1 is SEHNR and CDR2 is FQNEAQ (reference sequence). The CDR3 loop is CASSSASGRHTGELFF. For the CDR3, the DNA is TGTGCCAGCAGCTCGGCTAGCGGGAGACACACCGGGGAGCTGTTTTTT.

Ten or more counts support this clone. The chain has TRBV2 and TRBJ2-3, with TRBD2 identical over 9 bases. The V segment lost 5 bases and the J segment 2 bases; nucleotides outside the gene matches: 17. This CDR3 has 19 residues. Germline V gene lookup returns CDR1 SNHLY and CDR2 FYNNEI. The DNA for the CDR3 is TGTGCCAGCAGTACTCTACCCCTCGGCCTAGCGGGATCCACAGATACGCAGTATTTT. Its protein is CASSTLPLGLAGSTDTQYF. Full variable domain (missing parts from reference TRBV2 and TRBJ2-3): EPEVTQTPSHQVTQMGQEVILRCVPISNHLYFYWYRQILGQKVEFLVSFYNNEISEKSEIFDDQFSVERPDGSNFTLKIRSTKLEDSAMYFCASSTLPLGLAGSTDTQYFGPGTRLTVL.

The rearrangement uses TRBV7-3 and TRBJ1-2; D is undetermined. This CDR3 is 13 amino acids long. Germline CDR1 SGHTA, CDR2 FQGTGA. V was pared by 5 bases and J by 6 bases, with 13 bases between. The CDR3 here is CASSPSPRDGYTF. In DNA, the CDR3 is TGTGCCAGCAGCCCAAGCCCGAGGGATGGCTACACCTTC. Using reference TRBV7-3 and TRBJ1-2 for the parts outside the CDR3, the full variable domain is GAGVSQTPSNKVTEKGKYVELRCDPISGHTALYWYRQSLGQGPEFLIYFQGTGAADDSGLPNDRFFAVRPEGSVSTLKIQRTERGDSAVYLCASSPSPRDGYTFGSGTRLTVV.

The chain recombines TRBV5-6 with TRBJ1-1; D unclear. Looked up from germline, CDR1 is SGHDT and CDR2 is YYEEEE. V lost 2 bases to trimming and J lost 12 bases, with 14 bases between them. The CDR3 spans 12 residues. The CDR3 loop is CASSFTENNPFF. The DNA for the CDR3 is TGTGCCAGCAGCTTCACGGAGAATAACCCTTTCTTT.

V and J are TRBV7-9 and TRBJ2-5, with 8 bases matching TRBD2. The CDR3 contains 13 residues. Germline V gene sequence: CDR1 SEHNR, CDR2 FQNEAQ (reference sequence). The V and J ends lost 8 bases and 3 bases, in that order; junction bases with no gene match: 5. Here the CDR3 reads CASSAGGEETQYF. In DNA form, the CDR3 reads TGTGCCAGCTCCGCGGGGGGCGAAGAGACCCAGTACTTC.

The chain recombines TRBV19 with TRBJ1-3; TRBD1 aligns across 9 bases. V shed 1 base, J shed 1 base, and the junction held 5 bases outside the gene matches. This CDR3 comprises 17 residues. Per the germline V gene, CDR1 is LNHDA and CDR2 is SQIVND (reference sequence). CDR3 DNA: TGTGCCAGTAGTATAGGGCCGGGACAGGGATCTGGAAACACCATATATTTT. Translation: CASSIGPGQGSGNTIYF.

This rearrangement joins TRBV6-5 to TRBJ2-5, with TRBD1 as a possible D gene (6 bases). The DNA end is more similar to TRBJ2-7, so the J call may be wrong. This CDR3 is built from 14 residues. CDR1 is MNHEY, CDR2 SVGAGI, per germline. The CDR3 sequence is CASSYLTGTYEQYF. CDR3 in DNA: TGTGCCAGCAGTTACTTGACAGGAACCTACGAGCAGTACTTC.

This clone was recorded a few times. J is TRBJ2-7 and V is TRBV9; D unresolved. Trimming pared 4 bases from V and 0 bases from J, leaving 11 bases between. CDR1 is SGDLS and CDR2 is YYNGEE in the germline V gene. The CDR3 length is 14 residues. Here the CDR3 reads CASSSQEVSYEQYF. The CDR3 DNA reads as TGTGCCAGCAGCTCCCAGGAAGTCTCCTACGAGCAGTACTTC.

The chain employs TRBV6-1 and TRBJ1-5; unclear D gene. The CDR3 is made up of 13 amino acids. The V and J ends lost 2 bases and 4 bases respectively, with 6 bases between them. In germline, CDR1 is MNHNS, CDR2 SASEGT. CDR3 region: CASSESGNQPQHF. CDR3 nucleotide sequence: TGTGCCAGCAGTGAATCGGGGAATCAGCCCCAGCATTTT.

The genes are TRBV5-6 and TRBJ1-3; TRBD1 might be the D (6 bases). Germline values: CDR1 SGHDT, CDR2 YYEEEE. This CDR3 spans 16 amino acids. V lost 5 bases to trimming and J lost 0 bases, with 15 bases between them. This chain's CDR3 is CASSPTDSYSGNTIYF. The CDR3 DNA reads TGTGCCAGCAGTCCTACGGACAGCTACTCTGGAAACACCATATATTTT.

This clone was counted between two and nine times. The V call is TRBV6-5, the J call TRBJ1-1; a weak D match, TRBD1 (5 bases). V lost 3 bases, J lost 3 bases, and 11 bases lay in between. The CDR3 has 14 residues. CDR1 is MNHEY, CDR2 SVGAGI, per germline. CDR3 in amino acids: CASSYGWGDTEAFF. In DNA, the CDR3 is TGTGCCAGCAGTTATGGGTGGGGGGACACTGAAGCTTTCTTT.

This chain's CDR3 is CASGQSPNYGYTF. CDR3 in DNA: TGTGCCAGTGGACAGAGTCCTAACTATGGCTACACCTTC. The V gene is TRBV19, the J gene TRBJ1-2; TRBD1 is a possible D gene (6 bases). There are 13 residues in the CDR3. Germline V gene data show CDR1 as LNHDA and CDR2 as SQIVND (reference sequence). Trimming took off 8 bases at V and 0 bases at J, with 10 bases between the two ends.

CDR3 bases: TGTGCCAGTAGTGCAACAGGGGCAGTCTATGGCTACACCTTC. This codes for CASSATGAVYGYTF. The V and J genes are TRBV19 and TRBJ1-2; 7 bases match TRBD1. The CDR3 length is 14 residues. The germline CDR1 and CDR2 sequences are LNHDA and SQIVND (reference sequence). Trimming at V came to 5 bases and at J to 4 bases, leaving 7 bases not matched to a gene.

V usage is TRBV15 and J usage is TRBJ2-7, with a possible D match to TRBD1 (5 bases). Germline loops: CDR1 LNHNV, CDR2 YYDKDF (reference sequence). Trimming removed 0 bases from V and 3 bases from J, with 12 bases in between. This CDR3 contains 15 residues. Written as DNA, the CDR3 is TGTGCCACCAGCAGAGATAAGGGGCAAATCTACGAGCAGTACTTC. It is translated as CATSRDKGQIYEQYF. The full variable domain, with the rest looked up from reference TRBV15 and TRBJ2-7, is DAMVIQNPRYQVTQFGKPVTLSCSQTLNHNVMYWYQQKSSQAPKLLFHYYDKDFNNEADTPDNFQSRRPNTSFCFLDIRSPGLGDTAMYLCATSRDKGQIYEQYFGPGTRLTVT.

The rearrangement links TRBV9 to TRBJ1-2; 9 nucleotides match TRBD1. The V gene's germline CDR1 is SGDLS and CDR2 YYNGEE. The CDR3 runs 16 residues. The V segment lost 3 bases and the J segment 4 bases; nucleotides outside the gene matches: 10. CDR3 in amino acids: CASSDPRDRESYGYTF. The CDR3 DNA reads TGTGCCAGCAGCGACCCCCGGGACAGGGAAAGCTATGGCTACACCTTC.

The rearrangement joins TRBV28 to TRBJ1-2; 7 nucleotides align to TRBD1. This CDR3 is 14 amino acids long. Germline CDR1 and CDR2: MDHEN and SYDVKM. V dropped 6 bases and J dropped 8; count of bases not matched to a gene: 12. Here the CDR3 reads CASSTSGTVAGYTF. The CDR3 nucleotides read TGTGCCAGCAGCACTTCCGGGACAGTCGCGGGCTACACCTTC.

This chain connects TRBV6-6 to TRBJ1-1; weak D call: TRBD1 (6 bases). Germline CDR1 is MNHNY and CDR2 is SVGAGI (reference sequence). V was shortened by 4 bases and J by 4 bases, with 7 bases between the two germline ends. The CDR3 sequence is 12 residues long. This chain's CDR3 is CASSSTGTEAFF. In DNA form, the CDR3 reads TGTGCCAGCAGTTCGACAGGCACTGAAGCTTTCTTT.

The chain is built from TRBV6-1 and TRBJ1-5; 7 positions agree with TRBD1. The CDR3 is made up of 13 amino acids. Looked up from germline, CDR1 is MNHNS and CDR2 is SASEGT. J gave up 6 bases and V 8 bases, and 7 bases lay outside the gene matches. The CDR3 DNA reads TGTGCCAGCTCGACAGGGACGGGTCAGCCCCAGCATTTT. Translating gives CASSTGTGQPQHF.

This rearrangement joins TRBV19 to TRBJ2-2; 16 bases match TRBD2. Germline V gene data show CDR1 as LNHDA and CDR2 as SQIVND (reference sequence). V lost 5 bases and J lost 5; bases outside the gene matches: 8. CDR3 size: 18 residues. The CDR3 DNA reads TGTGCCAGTAGTGGGGGACTAGCGGGGGGGCCTTGGACCGGGGAGCTGTTTTTT. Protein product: CASSGGLAGGPWTGELFF.

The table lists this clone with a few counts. CDR3 region: CASSRDRGLNQPQHF. The CDR3 nucleotides are TGTGCCAGCAGCCGGGACAGGGGGCTGAATCAGCCCCAGCATTTT. This chain connects TRBV11-2 to TRBJ1-5; TRBD1 aligns across 12 bases. CDR1 is SGHAT, CDR2 FQNNGV, per germline. J lost 4 bases, V lost 5 bases, and 3 bases had no gene match. The CDR3 runs 15 residues.